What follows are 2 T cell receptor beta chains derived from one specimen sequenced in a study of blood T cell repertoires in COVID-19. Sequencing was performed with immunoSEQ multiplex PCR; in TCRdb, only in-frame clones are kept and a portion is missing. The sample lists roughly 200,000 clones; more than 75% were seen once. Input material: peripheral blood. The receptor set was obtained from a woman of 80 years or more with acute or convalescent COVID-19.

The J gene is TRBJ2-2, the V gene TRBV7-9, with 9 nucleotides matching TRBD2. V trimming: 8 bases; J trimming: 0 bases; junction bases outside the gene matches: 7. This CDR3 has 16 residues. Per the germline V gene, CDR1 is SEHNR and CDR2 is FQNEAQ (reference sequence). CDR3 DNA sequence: TGTGCCAGCCCGGTGTCTAGCGGGACGAACACCGGGGAGCTGTTTTTT. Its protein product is CASPVSSGTNTGELFF.

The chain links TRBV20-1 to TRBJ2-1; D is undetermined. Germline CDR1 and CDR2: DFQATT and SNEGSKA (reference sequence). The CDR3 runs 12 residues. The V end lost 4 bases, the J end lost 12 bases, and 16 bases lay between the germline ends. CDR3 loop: CSATDTDTVQFF. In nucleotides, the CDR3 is TGCAGTGCTACTGATACCGACACGGTGCAGTTCTTC.